Below, 2 T cell receptor beta chains from the same sample are listed, as sequenced in a study of human T cells and chemical hapten exposure. The time point here: patch test 1, 2 weeks after DPC sensitization. Treatment specified: therapeutic diphenylcyclopropenone sensitization with weekly scalp DPC. TCRdb reprocessed the RACE reads with MiXCR, giving one entry per CDR3 protein. The table shows more than 100,000 distinct CDR3 sequences, with 12% to 15% occurring only once. The sample in question was whole blood, obtained in connection with sensitization to the hapten diphenylcyclopropenone (DPC). The origin of the receptors is a man younger than 35 with alopecia areata. Some clones in this sample may be carry-over from other donors' samples.

This clonotype was counted between two and nine times. The V and J genes are TRBV27 and TRBJ2-3; 7 bases match TRBD1. Germline trimming cut 5 bases from V and 2 bases from J; bases unmatched to any gene: 13. The CDR3 loop spans 17 amino acids. The germline gives CDR1 MNHEY, CDR2 SMNVEV (reference sequence). The CDR3 DNA is TGTGCCAGCAGTCATCGGCCGCCCGGGACAGCCACAGATACGCAGTATTTT. This codes for CASSHRPPGTATDTQYF.

The chain combines TRBV4-1 with TRBJ2-5, with 7 bases that match TRBD1. The V segment lost 2 bases and the J segment 0 bases; nucleotides outside the gene matches: 12. This CDR3 has 18 amino acids. Germline V gives CDR1 MGHRA, CDR2 YSYEKL. The DNA of the CDR3 is TGCGCCAGCAGCCAAACTAAAAGCTTACAGGGGTACCAAGAGACCCAGTACTTC. Amino acid sequence: CASSQTKSLQGYQETQYF.